These 20 T cell receptor beta chains share one sample of origin, sequenced in a study of shared clonotypes between healthy human individuals. The table came from immunoSEQ multiplex PCR; TCRdb's copy has only in-frame clones and leaves some out. This table holds 180,000 or so clones, approximately 92% found once. Sequencing used naive CD4+ T cells sorted from blood. Subset of the sample: CD45RA+ positively selected. These receptors all come from a woman in her twenties or thirties in good health.

This clone showed up just once. The V and J genes are TRBV7-9 and TRBJ2-3; 10 bases are shared with TRBD2. The CDR3 length is 16 residues. V dropped 3 bases and J dropped 2; count of bases not matched to a gene: 5. Germline V lookup: CDR1 SEHNR, CDR2 FQNEAQ (reference sequence). This CDR3 is CASSFPSGSATDTQYF. The CDR3 DNA sequence: TGTGCCAGCAGCTTTCCTAGCGGGAGTGCCACAGATACGCAGTATTTT.

V gene TRBV4-1 combines with J gene TRBJ2-5; 12 bases are a match to TRBD1. After removal of 4 bases from V and 5 bases from J, the junction contained 11 bases not matched to a gene. This CDR3 comprises 17 residues. Germline-derived CDR1 and CDR2 are MGHRA and YSYEKL. DNA of the CDR3: TGCGCCAGCAGCCCTAGCGTAGGGACAGGGGGCTGGGAGACCCAGTACTTC. Translation: CASSPSVGTGGWETQYF.

CDR3 bases: TGTGCCAGCACCACAAAGGACGGCCTCAACACTGAAGCTTTCTTT. It is translated as CASTTKDGLNTEAFF. The chain uses TRBV7-9 and TRBJ1-1, with no clear D. The length of the CDR3 is 15 residues. CDR1 is SEHNR and CDR2 is FQNEAQ in the germline V gene (reference sequence). V lost 7 bases to trimming and J lost 2 bases, with 17 bases between them.

This sequence joins TRBV18 and TRBJ2-5; 11 bases agree with TRBD1. The end of the DNA aligns better with TRBJ2-7, so the J call may be wrong. Germline V gene sequence: CDR1 KGHSH, CDR2 LQKENI. The CDR3 sequence is 16 residues long. CDR3 nucleotide sequence: TGTGCCAGCTCACCCTGGGAGGGACAGGGGGAAAACGAGCAGTACTTC. It yields the protein CASSPWEGQGENEQYF.

This clone was detected a few times. The gene calls are TRBV29-1 and TRBJ1-2; 11 bases are a match to TRBD1. This CDR3 region has 12 residues. Germline assignment: CDR1 SQVTM and CDR2 ANQGSEA. Trimming took 7 bases from V and 8 from J; bases not matched to a gene: 6. CDR3 sequence: CSAGQGAQGYTF. CDR3 bases: TGCAGCGCCGGACAGGGGGCGCAAGGCTACACCTTC.

This sequence joins TRBV28 and TRBJ1-5; TRBD1 might be the D (5 bases). The CDR3 covers 15 residues. V shed 2 bases and J shed 3 bases, with 11 bases lying between them. From germline, CDR1 is MDHEN and CDR2 SYDVKM. The CDR3 loop reads CASSLPRGNNQPQHF. The CDR3 DNA reads TGTGCCAGCAGTTTACCACGGGGCAACAATCAGCCCCAGCATTTT.

This clone was observed once. The CDR3 loop is CATSSQGTSTNEQYF. CDR3 in DNA: TGTGCCACCAGCAGCCAAGGGACTAGCACGAACGAGCAGTACTTC. This chain uses TRBV15 with TRBJ2-5; the match to TRBD2 covers 9 bases. The J call could be wrong; TRBJ2-7 is a better fit for the DNA end. Germline-derived CDR1 and CDR2 are LNHNV and YYDKDF (reference sequence). This CDR3 spans 15 amino acids.

The genes are TRBV27 and TRBJ2-6, with D tentatively TRBD1 (5 bases). Germline V gives CDR1 MNHEY, CDR2 SMNVEV (reference sequence). CDR3 length equals 15 residues. V was clipped by 4 bases and J by 2 bases, with 9 bases between them. The CDR3 loop reads CASSSPGTGANVLTF. As DNA, the CDR3 is TGTGCCAGCAGTTCCCCAGGGACTGGGGCCAACGTCCTGACTTTC.

CDR3 in DNA: TGTGCCAGCAGATCCTCGGGGGATAATTCACCCCTCCACTTT. This sequence encodes CASRSSGDNSPLHF. The J gene is TRBJ1-6, the V gene TRBV6-5; D might be TRBD1 (5 bases). The V end lost 6 bases, the J end lost 5 bases, and 11 bases lay between the germline ends. Germline assignment: CDR1 MNHEY and CDR2 SVGAGI. The CDR3 is 14 amino acids.

The chain carries TRBV11-2 and TRBJ1-1; TRBD1 agrees at 8 bases. CDR1 SGHAT and CDR2 FQNNGV come from the germline V gene. This CDR3 region has 16 residues. V dropped 0 bases and J dropped 11; count of bases not matched to a gene: 14. In DNA form, the CDR3 reads TGTGCCAGCAGCTTAGATTATCAGGGGGCGGGTAAGATGGCTTTCTTT. Its protein product is CASSLDYQGAGKMAFF. Supplemented by reference TRBV11-2 and TRBJ1-1, the full variable domain reads EAGVAQSPRYKIIEKRQSVAFWCNPISGHATLYWYQQILGQGPKLLIQFQNNGVVDDSQLPKDRFSAERLKGVDSTLKIQPAKLEDSAVYLCASSLDYQGAGKMAFFGQGTRLTVV.

This clone was detected only once. The rearrangement links TRBV28 to TRBJ1-1; TRBD1 matches 11 bases. Germline V gives CDR1 MDHEN, CDR2 SYDVKM. This CDR3 is 15 amino acids long. V shed 4 bases and J 5 bases; nucleotides not matched to a gene: 6. The CDR3 region has the DNA TGTGCCAGCAGTTGGGGACAGGGGGAGTGGACTGAAGCTTTCTTT. Its protein product is CASSWGQGEWTEAFF. The full variable domain, in which reference TRBV28 and TRBJ1-1 provide the parts outside the CDR3, is DVKVTQSSRYLVKRTGEKVFLECVQDMDHENMFWYRQDPGLGLRLIYFSYDVKMKEKGDIPEGYSVSREKKERFSLILESASTNQTSMYLCASSWGQGEWTEAFFGQGTRLTVV.

The chain joins TRBV5-4 to TRBJ2-7; 14 bases line up with TRBD2. J lost 3 bases, V lost 4 bases, and 3 bases had no gene match. The CDR3 runs to 15 residues. The germline V gene has CDR1 SGHNT and CDR2 YYREEE (reference sequence). Here the CDR3 DNA reads TGTGCCAGCAGCATGGGACTAGCGGGAGACTACGAGCAGTACTTC. Amino acid sequence: CASSMGLAGDYEQYF.

This sequence joins TRBV11-2 and TRBJ1-3, with 10 nucleotides matching TRBD1. Germline trimming cut 5 bases from V and 8 bases from J; bases unmatched to any gene: 9. The germline gives CDR1 SGHAT, CDR2 FQNNGV. The CDR3 length is 15 residues. CDR3 nucleotides: TGTGCCAGCAGCCGGGGACAGGGGTTCCGGGACACCATATATTTT. Protein sequence: CASSRGQGFRDTIYF.

CDR3 sequence reads: CASSALTGGFEQFF. The CDR3 bases are TGTGCCAGCAGCGCTCTCACAGGGGGCTTTGAGCAGTTCTTC. V is TRBV9 and J is TRBJ2-1, with TRBD1 identical over 9 bases. The germline V gene encodes CDR1 SGDLS and CDR2 YYNGEE. V shed 3 bases and J 9 bases; nucleotides not matched to a gene: 7. The CDR3 is 14 residues long.

The chain joins TRBV9 to TRBJ2-4; the D gene is possibly TRBD2 (6 bases). Trimming stripped 0 bases from V and 16 bases from J, with 17 bases between. There are 13 residues in the CDR3. Germline CDR1 is SGDLS and CDR2 is YYNGEE. Here the CDR3 reads CASSVGEWTKAYF. Here the CDR3 DNA reads TGTGCCAGCAGCGTAGGGGAGTGGACTAAAGCTTACTTC. Looking up the rest from reference TRBV9 and TRBJ2-4 gives the full variable domain: DSGVTQTPKHLITATGQRVTLRCSPRSGDLSVYWYQQSLDQGLQFLIQYYNGEERAKGNILERFSAQQFPDLHSELNLSSLELGDSALYFCASSVGEWTKAYFGAGTRLSVL.

V gene TRBV9 combines with J gene TRBJ2-3; 11 bases are a match to TRBD2. After removal of 4 bases from V and 5 bases from J, the junction contained 9 bases not matched to a gene. This CDR3 is 16 amino acids long. Germline CDR1 and CDR2: SGDLS and YYNGEE. The CDR3: CASSTYSGRARDTQYF. The CDR3 DNA reads as TGTGCCAGCAGCACTTATAGCGGGAGGGCCAGAGATACGCAGTATTTT. The complete variable domain, with remaining parts taken from reference TRBV9 and TRBJ2-3, reads DSGVTQTPKHLITATGQRVTLRCSPRSGDLSVYWYQQSLDQGLQFLIQYYNGEERAKGNILERFSAQQFPDLHSELNLSSLELGDSALYFCASSTYSGRARDTQYFGPGTRLTVL.

CDR3: CASSPAGGANKYEQYF. The CDR3 region has the DNA TGTGCCAGCTCACCAGCGGGGGGGGCAAACAAGTACGAGCAGTACTTC. V usage is TRBV18 and J usage is TRBJ2-7; 9 positions agree with TRBD2. The germline gives CDR1 KGHSH, CDR2 LQKENI. The CDR3 consists of 16 residues. J lost 4 bases, V lost 2 bases, and 9 bases had no gene match.

A word on this clone: This sample also contains other DNA sequences that code for the same CDR3. The chain is built from TRBV19 and TRBJ1-5, with 7 bases lining up with TRBD1. The CDR3 totals 14 residues. V trimming: 6 bases; J trimming: 3 bases; junction bases outside the gene matches: 5. The germline V gene has CDR1 LNHDA and CDR2 SQIVND (reference sequence). CDR3 sequence: CASSRGQSNQPQHF. The CDR3 coding sequence is TGTGCCAGTAGCCGGGGACAGTCCAATCAGCCCCAGCATTTT.

V is TRBV4-1 and J is TRBJ1-5; no firm D call. The CDR3 is made up of 15 amino acids. The germline V and J ends were trimmed by 2 bases and 5 bases, with 13 bases remaining between them. Germline CDR1 MGHRA, CDR2 YSYEKL. The CDR3 sequence is CASSQKLGMDQPQHF. DNA of the CDR3: TGCGCCAGCAGCCAAAAATTGGGTATGGATCAGCCCCAGCATTTT.

This chain connects TRBV7-3 to TRBJ2-1; 7 bases align to TRBD2. Germline V gives CDR1 SGHTA, CDR2 FQGTGA. The CDR3 is made up of 13 amino acids. Trimming took 2 bases from V and 8 from J; bases not matched to a gene: 3. The CDR3 nucleotides read TGTGCCAGCAGCTTATATCGGGAGGATGAGCAGTTCTTC. Translating it yields CASSLYREDEQFF.